The sequence of this T cell receptor (beta chain) was determined in a study of vaccination and CD4 T cells after COVID-19. Turning to the study itself: Post-vaccine sampling followed dose two by a median about 70 days (range 14 to 241). Study results and limitations: Detection of a median around 86% of reactive clones in convalescent patients was confined to the period after vaccination.

Treatment reported: roughly ten-day PBMC culture with coronavirus spike peptide pools or control peptides (ViraFEST assay). Details on this clonotype: Its antigen remains unidentified.

The Oncomine TCR Beta short-read assay was applied to DNA of cultured CD4+ T cells. TCRdb processed the PCR reads anew with MiXCR; each CDR3 protein has one entry. This sample yields around 4,800 distinct CDR3 sequences, of which about a fifth are seen a single time; over 20% belongs to the top ten. V trimming: 9 bases; J trimming: 7 bases; junction bases outside the gene matches: 10. Per germline, CDR1 SNHLY and CDR2 FYNNEI. The CDR3 is made up of 14 amino acids. The sequence was obtained from a human donor who had recovered from COVID-19. Sequencing input: CD4+ T cells from blood, cultured in vitro. The V and J genes are TRBV2 and TRBJ1-2; TRBD1 aligns across 11 bases. The CDR3 nucleotides read TGTGCCAGTGCCGGACAGGGGGCTTTTAGTGGCTACACCTTC. The encoded protein is CASAGQGAFSGYTF.